In its sample, the clone carrying this TCR beta chain was seen a few times. Trimming pared 3 bases from V and 5 bases from J, leaving 8 bases between. CDR3 length: 13 residues. CDR1 and CDR2 from the germline V gene are SGHVS and FNYEAQ. This entry belongs to a study of Graves' ophthalmopathy and Graves' hyperthyroidism. TCR beta CDR3 regions were amplified from RNA transcripts. HTBI-primed first-round RT-PCR preceded second-round multiplex PCR. TCRdb re-called the multiplex PCR reads through MiXCR, storing one row per CDR3 protein. The sample holds a few hundred thousand distinct CDR3 sequences; about a sixth are singletons and the top ten take around 2.4%.

The chain carries TRBV7-6 and TRBJ1-5; no clear D gene. The source of this sequence is an adult woman with stable Graves' hyperthyroidism. The specimen was peripheral blood. CDR3 sequence reads: CASSFDIDQPQHF. The CDR3 region has the DNA TGTGCCAGCAGCTTCGACATTGATCAGCCCCAGCATTTT.